This TCR beta chain comes out of a study of cytotoxic CD8 clonotypes in ibrutinib-treated CLL. Across the whole study: Once treatment had gone on for a median of about twelve months, range 6 to 36, response samples were drawn.

The CDR3 is made up of 13 amino acids. V lost 8 bases to trimming and J lost 6 bases, with 18 bases between them. Germline CDR1 and CDR2: GTSNPN and SVGIG (reference sequence). The assay was immunoSEQ multiplex PCR, and TCRdb's table has in-frame clones only and misses some. Among 25,000 or so clones listed, roughly 57% were seen once. The chain couples TRBV30 to TRBJ2-3; D remains unclear. The sample in question was PBMCs, obtained before ibrutinib treatment. The clonotype was recovered from a human donor with chronic lymphocytic leukemia. The CDR3 bases are TGTGCCGCCGACAACATGGGCCGGGATACGCAGTATTTT. Protein: CAADNMGRDTQYF.